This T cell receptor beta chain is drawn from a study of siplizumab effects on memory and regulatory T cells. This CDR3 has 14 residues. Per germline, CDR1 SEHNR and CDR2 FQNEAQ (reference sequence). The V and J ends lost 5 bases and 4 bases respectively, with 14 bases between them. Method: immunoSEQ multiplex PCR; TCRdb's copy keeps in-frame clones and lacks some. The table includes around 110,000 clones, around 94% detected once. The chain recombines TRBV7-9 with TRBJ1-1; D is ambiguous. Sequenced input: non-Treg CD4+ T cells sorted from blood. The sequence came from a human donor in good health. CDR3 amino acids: CASSQQTLSTEAFF. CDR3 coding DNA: TGTGCCAGCAGCCAACAGACGTTGAGCACTGAAGCTTTCTTT.